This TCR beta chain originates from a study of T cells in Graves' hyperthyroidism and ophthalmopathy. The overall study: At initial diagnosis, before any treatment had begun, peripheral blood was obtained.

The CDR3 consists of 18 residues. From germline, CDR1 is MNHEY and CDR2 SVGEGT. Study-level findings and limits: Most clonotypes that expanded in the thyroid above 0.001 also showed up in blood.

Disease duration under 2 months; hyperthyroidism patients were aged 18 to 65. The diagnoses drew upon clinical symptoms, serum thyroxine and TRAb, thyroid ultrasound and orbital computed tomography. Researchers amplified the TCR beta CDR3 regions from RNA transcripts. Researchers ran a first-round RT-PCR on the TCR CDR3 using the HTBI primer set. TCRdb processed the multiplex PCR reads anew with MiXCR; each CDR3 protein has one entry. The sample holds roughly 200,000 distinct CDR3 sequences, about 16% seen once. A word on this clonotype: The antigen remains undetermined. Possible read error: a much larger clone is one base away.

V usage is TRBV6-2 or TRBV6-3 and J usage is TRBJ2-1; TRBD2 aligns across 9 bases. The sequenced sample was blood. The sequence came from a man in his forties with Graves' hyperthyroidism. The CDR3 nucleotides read TGTGCCAGCAGTCACCAGCCCTCATATAGCGGGAGAGACAATGAGCAGTCCTTC. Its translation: CASSHQPSYSGRDNEQSF.